The clone carrying this T cell receptor (beta chain) has more than one count but fewer than ten. Germline V gives CDR1 ENHRY, CDR2 SYGVKD. With 4 bases removed from V and 4 bases from J, the gap between germline ends came to 16 bases. The length of the CDR3 is 15 residues. Combining a sample-barcoded 5' primer with a J-beta primer mix, a second PCR ran for roughly 6 to 11 cycles. TCRdb independently ran MiXCR on the 5' RACE reads; one entry per CDR3 protein. The table lists some 1.8 million distinct CDR3 sequences, around 42% of them singletons. The sample belongs to a study of blood T cells in healthy people across ages.

The TCR sequence derives from a human donor in good health. The chain combines TRBV10-3 with TRBJ1-2, with D maybe TRBD1 (5 bases). The sequencing sample was made of blood. CDR3 residues: CAISVGDRGFYGYTF. The CDR3 nucleotides read TGTGCCATCAGTGTAGGGGACCGAGGCTTCTATGGCTACACCTTC.